This T cell receptor beta chain was recovered during a study of T-cell reconstitution after alpha-beta-depleted transplantation in children. Whole-study findings and limits: Fresh T-cell production supplied most of the T-cell counts and diversity seen one year after transplant. Reportedly, only several hundred clones from non-depleted graft cells drove alpha-beta T-cell counts at about two months. Where some patients showed high TCRbeta diversity at day 60, it came from recipient T cells and thymic progenitors that had survived.

This CDR3 is built from 13 residues. Germline CDR1 is MNHNS and CDR2 is SASEGT. Trimming took 5 bases from V and 7 from J, leaving 11 bases between them. Unique molecular identifiers were incorporated into the prepared TCRbeta library. TCRdb itself ran the PCR reads through MiXCR, one entry per CDR3 protein. The sample yields about 640,000 distinct CDR3 sequences, approximately 13% seen once. On this clonotype: Its target is unknown.

This sample comprised PBMCs, mostly from graft donor cells, obtained 360 days after TCRalphabeta/CD19-depleted stem cell transplant. The receptor was isolated from a male patient under 18 who had a stem cell transplant for acute myeloid leukemia, so the T cells may come from the graft donor. V is TRBV6-1 and J is TRBJ2-2; D is ambiguous. In nucleotides, the CDR3 is TGTGCCAGCAGTCCTTCCCCCCACGGGGAGCTGTTTTTT. Translating gives CASSPSPHGELFF.